Given below is one T cell receptor (beta chain) in context. This sample was included in a study of blood T cell repertoires in COVID-19. Study background: Acute-phase and convalescent COVID-19 samples originated in the United States, Italy and Spain. The cDNA or gDNA used as material had been derived from T cells, B-cell-depleted T cells, or PBMCs.

The junction had 7 bases not matched to a gene; V was cut back by 5 bases and J by 5 bases. This CDR3 is built from 14 residues. In germline, CDR1 is SNHLY, CDR2 FYNNEI. Per the original methods: The authors estimated nucleated cell counts from reference gene primer amplification. Produced via immunoSEQ multiplex PCR; TCRdb's table is partial and in-frame only. V and J calls and clone size follow that table, whereas D and trimming were derived from the DNA. The sample includes about 57,000 clones, 80% to 90% of them seen just once. The specimen was peripheral blood. The chain is built from TRBV2 and TRBJ2-5; 8 bases are shared with TRBD2. The clonotype was recovered from a human donor in a cohort sampled during active COVID-19. CDR3: CASSKSGSRETQYF. The CDR3 DNA reads as TGTGCCAGCAGTAAAAGCGGGAGTAGGGAGACCCAGTACTTC.